This TCR beta chain was identified during a study of graft-versus-host responses after intestinal transplantation. Across the study: Every transplant recipient was induced with anti-thymocyte globulin, then maintained on tacrolimus and steroids for two to three years. Study-wide points: Investigators detected GvH clones in recipient marrow, with some emerging earlier in ileum or blood. In patients with graft-donor T cell macrochimerism, allograft graft-versus-host to host-versus-graft clonal ratios were high.

With 4 bases clipped from V and 6 bases from J, the junction kept 9 bases outside the gene matches. CDR3 length equals 15 residues. Germline V gene data show CDR1 as SGHNT and CDR2 as YENEEA. This clone appeared a few times. Its antigen is unidentified. Sequenced by immunoSEQ multiplex PCR; TCRdb stores in-frame clones only, minus some. The table shows around 90,000 clones, with 94% occurring only once. Sequenced here: unstimulated CD4+ T cells sorted from spleen or lymph node cells, sampled before transplant. This rearrangement joins TRBV11-3 to TRBJ1-2, with TRBD1 identical over 9 bases. This receptor was taken from a human donor who was the organ donor for an intestinal transplant. The CDR3, as DNA: TGTGCCAGCAGCTCCCAGACAGGGGGAACTAATGGCTACACCTTC. Its translation: CASSSQTGGTNGYTF.